This TCR beta chain originates from a study of cytomegalovirus exposure and HLA in healthy donors. General study results and limits: In an earlier analysis, most TCR beta V segments were productive about 87% or about 30% of the time. Per published reports, the classifier diagnosed cytomegalovirus status with high specificity and sensitivity. Fewer N-insertions (relative to the roughly 730-donor mean) were reportedly seen in an Asian-associated ancestry cluster in a later analysis.

PCR amplification relied on 60 Vbeta primers (plus 13 Jbeta primers). Libraries were prepared by immunoSEQ multiplex PCR; TCRdb keeps only in-frame clonotypes and omits some of them. The repertoire holds 200,000 or so clones, over 80% seen once, with under 0.85% in the top ten. The junction had 5 bases not matched to a gene; V was cut back by 0 bases and J by 3 bases. CDR3 length: 16 amino acids. Germline values: CDR1 SGHRS, CDR2 YFSETQ. In this sample, this clone turned up once. Its matching antigen is unknown. What was sequenced was PBMCs. This chain connects TRBV5-1 to TRBJ2-3, with 9 bases lining up with TRBD2. This TCR was recovered from a boy under 10 years old in good health and CMV-seronegative. This CDR3 reads CASSLAGRGGTDTQYF. For the CDR3, the DNA is TGCGCCAGCAGCTTGGCGGGGCGGGGGGGTACAGATACGCAGTATTTT.